This TCR beta chain emerged from a study of beta chain features in type 1 diabetes. Study results and caveats: Within each of all four CD4+ subsets, Type 1 diabetes patients had TCRB CDR3s that were moderately but significantly shorter. Over-representation of high TCR-expressing cells was a possible consequence of cDNA sequencing.

As to this clone: Its antigen is still unknown.

cDNA synthesis used the whole RNA isolate, giving expressed TCRB sequences. For naive, central memory and regulatory T cell samples, reads averaged roughly 3.5 million. The method was immunoSEQ multiplex PCR; TCRdb's version includes in-frame clones alone and lacks a portion of them. This sample has around 100,000 clones, with 25% to 35% found just once. Germline lookup yields CDR1 SGHRS and CDR2 YFSETQ. The V end was cut by 6 bases, the J end by 1 base, with 7 bases between. This CDR3 has 13 amino acids. The chain employs TRBV5-1 and TRBJ2-2, with D unresolved. Source material: central memory CD4+ T cells from blood. The sequence came from a woman aged 18-30 years with type 1 diabetes. The CDR3 nucleotides are TGCGCCAGCAAGGCAGGGAACACCGGGGAGCTGTTTTTT. Translating gives CASKAGNTGELFF.